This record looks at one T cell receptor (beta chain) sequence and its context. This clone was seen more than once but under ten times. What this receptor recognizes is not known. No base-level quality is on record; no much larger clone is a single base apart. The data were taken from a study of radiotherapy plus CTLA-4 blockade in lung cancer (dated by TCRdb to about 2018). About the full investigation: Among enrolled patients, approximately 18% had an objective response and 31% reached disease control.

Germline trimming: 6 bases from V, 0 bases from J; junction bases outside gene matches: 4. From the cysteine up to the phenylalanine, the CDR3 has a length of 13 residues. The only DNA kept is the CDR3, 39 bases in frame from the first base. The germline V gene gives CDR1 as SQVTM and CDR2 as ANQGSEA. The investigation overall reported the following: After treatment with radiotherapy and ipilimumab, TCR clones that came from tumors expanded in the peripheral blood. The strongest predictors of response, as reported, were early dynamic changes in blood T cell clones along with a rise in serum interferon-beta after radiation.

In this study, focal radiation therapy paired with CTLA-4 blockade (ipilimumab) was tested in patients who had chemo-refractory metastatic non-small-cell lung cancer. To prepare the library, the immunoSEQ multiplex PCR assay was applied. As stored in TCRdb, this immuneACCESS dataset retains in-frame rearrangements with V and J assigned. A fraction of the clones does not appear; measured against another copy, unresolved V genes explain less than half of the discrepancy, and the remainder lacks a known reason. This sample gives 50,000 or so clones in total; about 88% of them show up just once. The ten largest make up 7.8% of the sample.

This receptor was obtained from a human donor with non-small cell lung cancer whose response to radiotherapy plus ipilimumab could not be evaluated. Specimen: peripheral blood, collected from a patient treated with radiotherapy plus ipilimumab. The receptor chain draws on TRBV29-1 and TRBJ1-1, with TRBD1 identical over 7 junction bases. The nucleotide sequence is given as TGCAGCGTCCGACAGGGAATGAACACTGAAGCTTTCTTT. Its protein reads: CSVRQGMNTEAFF.